This is a list of T cell receptor beta chains from one sample in a study of OX40 agonist ivuxolimab in advanced cancers. The assay was immunoSEQ multiplex PCR, and TCRdb's table has in-frame clones only and misses some. The sample lists about 95,000 clones, about 91% occurring once. The input for sequencing was CD4+ or CD8+ T cells sorted from blood, taken in a trial of the OX40 agonist ivuxolimab. The receptor set was obtained from an adult with an advanced solid tumor such as melanoma, head and neck, liver or kidney cancer. CDR3s include the opening cysteine and the closing phenylalanine or tryptophan. The D gene is left open where the match is weak. Part of the rows lack a size; the others show once, few, many or a class for expanded clones.

TRBV5-5	.	TRBJ1-1	few	15	CASSLFGAWDTEAFF	TGTGCCAGCAGCTTGTTCGGAGCGTGGGACACTGAAGCTTTCTTT
TRBV18	.	TRBJ2-2	.	16	CASSPPGFPSTGELFF	TGTGCCAGCTCACCCCCCGGATTTCCCAGCACCGGGGAGCTGTTTTTT
TRBV25-1	.	TRBJ1-1	.	12	CASAAAGTEAFF	TGTGCCAGCGCCGCAGCCGGCACTGAAGCTTTCTTT
TRBV11-3	.	TRBJ2-5	.	18	CASSSLGPSTLYQETQYF	TGTGCCAGCAGCTCCCTTGGGCCATCAACCCTGTACCAAGAGACCCAGTACTTC
TRBV5-1	TRBD1	TRBJ2-3	.	12	CASSLGTGEAYF	TGCGCCAGCAGCCTAGGGACAGGGGAAGCGTATTTT
TRBV5-1	TRBD2	TRBJ2-3	.	16	CASSGLAGDGTDTQYF	TGCGCCAGCAGCGGACTAGCGGGAGATGGGACAGATACGCAGTATTTT
TRBV5-1	.	TRBJ2-3	.	14	CASSLGQQTDTQYF	TGCGCCAGCAGCTTGGGACAGCAAACAGATACGCAGTATTTT
TRBV7-9	.	TRBJ2-3	.	14	CASSSGPEGDTQYF	TGTGCCAGCAGCTCGGGCCCCGAAGGTGATACGCAGTATTTT
TRBV19	.	TRBJ1-2	.	15	CASSMGAFGGYGYTF	TGTGCCAGTAGTATGGGGGCCTTCGGGGGCTATGGCTACACCTTC
TRBV4-3	.	TRBJ1-2	.	14	CASSQGPGEIGYTF	TGCGCCAGCAGCCAGGGCCCCGGAGAGATTGGCTACACCTTC
TRBV9	.	TRBJ2-2	.	14	CASSVRAAPGELFF	TGTGCCAGCAGCGTCCGGGCTGCACCCGGGGAGCTGTTTTTT
TRBV10-3	TRBD1	TRBJ2-2	.	13	CAIRGTAAGELFF	TGTGCCATCAGAGGGACAGCCGCCGGGGAGCTGTTTTTT
TRBV7-9	TRBD2	TRBJ2-7	.	14	CASSPRGGSYEQYF	TGTGCCAGCAGCCCCCGGGGGGGATCCTACGAGCAGTACTTC
TRBV7-9	TRBD2	TRBJ2-1	.	15	CASSKIGLASNEQFF	TGTGCCAGCAGCAAAATTGGACTAGCTTCCAATGAGCAGTTCTTC
TRBV6-6	.	TRBJ2-7	.	13	CASRHPGSYEQYF	TGTGCCAGCAGACACCCCGGGTCCTACGAGCAGTACTTC
TRBV6-1	.	TRBJ2-2	.	15	CASSLGIRNTGELFF	TGTGCCAGCAGTCTGGGGATTCGAAACACCGGGGAGCTGTTTTTT
TRBV5-1	.	TRBJ2-5	.	13	CASSLGRENTQYF	TGCGCCAGCAGCTTGGGCAGGGAGAACACCCAGTACTTC